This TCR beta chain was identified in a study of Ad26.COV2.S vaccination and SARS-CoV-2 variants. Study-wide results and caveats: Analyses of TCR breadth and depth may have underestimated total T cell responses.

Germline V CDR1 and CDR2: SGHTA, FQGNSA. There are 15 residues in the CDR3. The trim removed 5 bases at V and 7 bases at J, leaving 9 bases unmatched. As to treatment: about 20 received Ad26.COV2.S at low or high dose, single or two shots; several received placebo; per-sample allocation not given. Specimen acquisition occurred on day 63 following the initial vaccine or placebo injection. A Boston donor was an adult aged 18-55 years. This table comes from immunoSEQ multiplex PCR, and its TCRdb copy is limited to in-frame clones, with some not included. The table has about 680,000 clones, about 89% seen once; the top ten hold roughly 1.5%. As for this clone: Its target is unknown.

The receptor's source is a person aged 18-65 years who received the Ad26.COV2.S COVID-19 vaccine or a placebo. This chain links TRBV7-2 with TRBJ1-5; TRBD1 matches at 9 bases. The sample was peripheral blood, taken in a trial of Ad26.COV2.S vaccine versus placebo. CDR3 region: CASSLTGGWWQPQHF. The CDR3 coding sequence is TGTGCCAGCAGCCTGACAGGGGGATGGTGGCAGCCCCAGCATTTT.